The clone carrying this T cell receptor (beta chain) showed up many times. No antigen is known for it. This specimen belongs to a study of regulatory T cells in long-lasting Graves disease. Study summary: Antithyroid drug use was under 3 months in newly diagnosed Graves' patients.

Germline values: CDR1 DFQATT, CDR2 SNEGSKA (reference sequence). The trim removed 1 base at V and 10 bases at J, leaving 11 bases unmatched. This CDR3 contains 15 residues. Time point here: newly diagnosed GD, antithyroid drugs for less than 3 months. The authors made the TCR library using RNA they extracted from PBMCs. Through Arm-PCR of CDR3 regions and iRepertoire HTBI primers, TCR beta libraries were built. TCRdb reprocessed the multiplex PCR reads via MiXCR and lists one record per CDR3 protein. The sample lists almost 450,000 distinct CDR3 sequences, about 15% seen once, with around 10% in the top ten. Whole-study findings and limits: Fewer public clonotypes were shared by new patients (roughly 970) than by persistent patients (2,741).

These sequences were also reported in another study, on T cells in Graves' hyperthyroidism and ophthalmopathy. Per that study: Ophthalmopathy was model-predicted a median roughly 6.2 months pre-onset.

This specimen was peripheral blood mononuclear cells (PBMCs), taken at new diagnosis, from a patient treated with antithyroid drugs. The clonotype was recovered from a young woman with Graves disease. The chain links TRBV20-1 to TRBJ2-1; 9 bases fit TRBD2. The CDR3 DNA reads TGCAGTGCTAGAGGACCTGAGCGGGGGGTTTGGGAGCAGTTCTTC. Its translation is CSARGPERGVWEQFF.